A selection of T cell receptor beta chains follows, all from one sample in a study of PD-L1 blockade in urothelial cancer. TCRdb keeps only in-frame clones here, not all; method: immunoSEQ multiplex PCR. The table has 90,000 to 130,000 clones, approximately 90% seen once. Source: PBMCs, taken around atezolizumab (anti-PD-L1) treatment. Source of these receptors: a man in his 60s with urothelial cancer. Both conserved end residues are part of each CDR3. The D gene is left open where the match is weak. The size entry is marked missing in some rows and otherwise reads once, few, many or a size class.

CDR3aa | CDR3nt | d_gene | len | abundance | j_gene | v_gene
CASTPSDGGYGYTF | TGTGCCAGCACACCATCTGACGGGGGCTATGGCTACACCTTC | NA | 14 | NA | TRBJ1-2 | TRBV11-3
CASSVDPGIAKNIQYF | TGTGCCAGCAGCGTAGACCCGGGGATAGCCAAAAACATTCAGTACTTC | NA | 16 | once | TRBJ2-4 | TRBV9
CASSLDRTTEAFF | TGTGCCAGCAGCTTGGACCGAACAACTGAAGCTTTCTTT | NA | 13 | once | TRBJ1-1 | TRBV5-4
CASSPTSGGFNEQYF | TGTGCCAGCAGCCCGACTAGCGGGGGGTTCAACGAGCAGTACTTC | TRBD2 | 15 | NA | TRBJ2-7 | TRBV7-2
CASSQRTGVDQPQHF | TGTGCCAGCTCACAAAGGACAGGGGTCGATCAGCCCCAGCATTTT | TRBD1 | 15 | NA | TRBJ1-5 | TRBV18
CASSPGPGRDISYNEQFF | TGTGCCAGCAGCCCGGGCCCCGGGAGGGACATCTCCTACAATGAGCAGTTCTTC | TRBD2 | 18 | NA | TRBJ2-1 | TRBV11-3
CASSLGDRDYGYTF | TGCGCCAGCAGCTTGGGGGACAGGGACTATGGCTACACCTTC | TRBD1 | 14 | NA | TRBJ1-2 | TRBV5-1
CASSPSGTYFSEAFF | TGTGCCAGCTCACCATCGGGAACGTATTTTTCTGAAGCTTTCTTT | NA | 15 | NA | TRBJ1-1 | TRBV18
CSANPGQTTDTQYF | TGCAGCGCTAATCCGGGACAGACCACAGATACGCAGTATTTT | TRBD1 | 14 | NA | TRBJ2-3 | TRBV29-1
CASSQDTLAGVGETQYF | TGCGCCAGCAGCCAAGACACACTAGCGGGAGTAGGAGAGACCCAGTACTTC | TRBD2 | 17 | NA | TRBJ2-5 | TRBV4-1
CASSVDGGGSPLHF | TGTGCCAGCAGCGTAGATGGGGGAGGATCACCCCTCCACTTT | NA | 14 | few | TRBJ1-6 | TRBV9
CASSATGFKNEQFF | TGTGCCAGCAGTGCGACAGGGTTTAAGAATGAGCAGTTCTTC | TRBD1 | 14 | NA | TRBJ2-1 | TRBV6-1
CATSRQGSEQFF | TGTGCCACCAGCAGACAGGGTAGTGAGCAGTTCTTC | NA | 12 | NA | TRBJ2-1 | TRBV15
CASSPSPPSGGFTTDTQYF | TGTGCCAGCAGCCCCTCCCCCCCTAGCGGGGGCTTCACCACAGATACGCAGTATTTT | TRBD2 | 19 | NA | TRBJ2-3 | TRBV9
CASKELRGPGQVWSTEAFF | TGTGCCAGTAAAGAGCTGCGAGGACCGGGACAGGTCTGGAGCACTGAAGCTTTCTTT | TRBD1 | 19 | NA | TRBJ1-1 | TRBV19
CASSVDPAGQAQHF | TGTGCCAGCAGCGTAGACCCGGCAGGGCAAGCCCAGCATTTT | NA | 14 | NA | TRBJ1-5 | TRBV9
CASSQNRVNEQFF | TGCGCCAGCAGCCAGAACAGGGTCAATGAGCAGTTCTTC | NA | 13 | NA | TRBJ2-1 | TRBV4-1
CASSQARLGLAGGNTDTQYF | TGTGCCAGCAGCCAAGCCAGGCTGGGACTAGCGGGAGGAAACACAGATACGCAGTATTTT | TRBD2 | 20 | NA | TRBJ2-3 | TRBV4-2
CASSSRDSLNTEAFF | TGTGCCAGCAGCTCCAGGGACAGCCTGAACACTGAAGCTTTCTTT | TRBD1 | 15 | NA | TRBJ1-1 | TRBV5-4
CASSLALGGGGETQYF | TGTGCCAGCAGCTTAGCGCTCGGGGGGGGCGGAGAGACCCAGTACTTC | TRBD2 | 16 | once | TRBJ2-5 | TRBV7-2
CASSSTGGRETQYF | TGTGCCAGCAGCTCGACAGGGGGCCGAGAGACCCAGTACTTC | TRBD1 | 14 | few | TRBJ2-5 | TRBV5-8
CAWSPLRGKYTF | TGTGCCTGGAGTCCGTTACGGGGGAAATACACCTTC | NA | 12 | NA | TRBJ1-2 | TRBV30
CARGTGDGYTF | TGTGCCCGGGGGACAGGGGATGGCTACACCTTC | TRBD1 | 11 | NA | TRBJ1-2 | TRBV30
CAISDFTVTGNTIYF | TGTGCCATCAGTGACTTTACGGTAACTGGAAACACCATATATTTT | NA | 15 | NA | TRBJ1-3 | TRBV10-3
CASSVDRNYGYTF | TGTGCCAGCAGTGTCGACAGGAACTATGGCTACACCTTC | NA | 13 | NA | TRBJ1-2 | TRBV6-4
CASSLAGRRTDTQYF | TGCGCCAGCAGCCTAGCGGGGCGCAGAACAGATACGCAGTATTTT | TRBD2 | 15 | NA | TRBJ2-3 | TRBV5-1
CASSSQQGIGTGELFF | TGTGCCAGCAGCTCCCAACAGGGTATCGGCACCGGGGAGCTGTTTTTT | NA | 16 | NA | TRBJ2-2 | TRBV7-3
CASRQAGGSGELFF | TGCGCCAGCAGACAAGCGGGGGGGTCCGGGGAGCTGTTTTTT | TRBD2 | 14 | NA | TRBJ2-2 | TRBV5-1
CASSYQGANTEAFF | TGTGCCAGCAGTTACCAGGGCGCTAACACTGAAGCTTTCTTT | NA | 14 | NA | TRBJ1-1 | TRBV6-5
CASSVWTGTIQETQYF | TGTGCCAGCAGCGTTTGGACAGGTACTATCCAAGAGACCCAGTACTTC | TRBD1 | 16 | once | TRBJ2-5 | TRBV5-6
CASSMARGSEQYF | TGTGCCAGTAGTATGGCCAGAGGTTCCGAGCAGTACTTC | NA | 13 | NA | TRBJ2-7 | TRBV19
CASSLGGRNTIYF | TGTGCCAGCAGCTTAGGAGGGCGAAACACCATATATTTT | NA | 13 | NA | TRBJ1-3 | TRBV11-2
CASRRQGAGEAFF | TGTGCCAGCAGGAGACAGGGGGCAGGTGAAGCTTTCTTT | TRBD1 | 13 | NA | TRBJ1-1 | TRBV6-6
CASSFGTGEETQYF | TGTGCCAGCAGCTTCGGGACAGGAGAAGAGACCCAGTACTTC | TRBD1 | 14 | NA | TRBJ2-5 | TRBV11-1
CATLGGGGTEAFF | TGTGCCACCTTGGGGGGAGGAGGGACTGAAGCTTTCTTT | NA | 13 | NA | TRBJ1-1 | TRBV10-3
CASSLRPTSGTNTGELFF | TGTGCCAGCAGCCTTAGACCGACTAGCGGGACAAACACCGGGGAGCTGTTTTTT | TRBD2 | 18 | NA | TRBJ2-2 | TRBV4-2
CASSDTTSGDNEQFF | TGTGCCAGCAGCGATACGACTAGCGGGGACAATGAGCAGTTCTTC | TRBD2 | 15 | NA | TRBJ2-1 | TRBV7-9
CAISPGQGAYNEQFF | TGTGCCATCAGTCCTGGACAGGGGGCATACAATGAGCAGTTCTTC | TRBD1 | 15 | NA | TRBJ2-1 | TRBV10-3
CASSLVKLSVETQYF | TGTGCCAGCAGCTTAGTTAAGCTTTCGGTAGAGACCCAGTACTTC | NA | 15 | NA | TRBJ2-5 | TRBV7-2
CAWSSGDYGYTF | TGTGCCTGGAGCTCAGGGGATTATGGCTACACCTTC | NA | 12 | NA | TRBJ1-2 | TRBV30
CASSAAARGGETQYF | TGTGCCAGCAGTGCCGCGGCGCGGGGGGGGGAGACCCAGTACTTC | TRBD2 | 15 | once | TRBJ2-5 | TRBV6-1
CASSYTGGSGANVLTF | TGTGCCAGCAGTTACACCGGGGGGTCTGGGGCCAACGTCCTGACTTTC | TRBD2 | 16 | NA | TRBJ2-6 | TRBV6-6
CASSLSISGNTIYF | TGTGCCAGCAGCTTATCCATCTCTGGAAACACCATATATTTT | NA | 14 | NA | TRBJ1-3 | TRBV7-9
CAIGTSGLEEQFF | TGTGCCATCGGGACTAGCGGCCTCGAAGAGCAGTTCTTC | TRBD2 | 13 | NA | TRBJ2-1 | TRBV10-3
CASSFSGTSTDTQYF | TGCGCCAGCAGCTTTAGCGGTACTAGCACAGATACGCAGTATTTT | NA | 15 | NA | TRBJ2-3 | TRBV5-1
CASSGTARYEQYF | TGCGCCAGCAGTGGGACAGCGCGATACGAGCAGTACTTC | NA | 13 | NA | TRBJ2-7 | TRBV10-1
CASSFGYEQYF | TGTGCCAGCAGTTTCGGCTACGAGCAGTACTTC | NA | 11 | NA | TRBJ2-7 | TRBV27
CASSLVGDSYEQYF | TGTGCCAGCAGCTTGGTTGGAGATTCCTACGAGCAGTACTTC | NA | 14 | NA | TRBJ2-7 | TRBV5-5